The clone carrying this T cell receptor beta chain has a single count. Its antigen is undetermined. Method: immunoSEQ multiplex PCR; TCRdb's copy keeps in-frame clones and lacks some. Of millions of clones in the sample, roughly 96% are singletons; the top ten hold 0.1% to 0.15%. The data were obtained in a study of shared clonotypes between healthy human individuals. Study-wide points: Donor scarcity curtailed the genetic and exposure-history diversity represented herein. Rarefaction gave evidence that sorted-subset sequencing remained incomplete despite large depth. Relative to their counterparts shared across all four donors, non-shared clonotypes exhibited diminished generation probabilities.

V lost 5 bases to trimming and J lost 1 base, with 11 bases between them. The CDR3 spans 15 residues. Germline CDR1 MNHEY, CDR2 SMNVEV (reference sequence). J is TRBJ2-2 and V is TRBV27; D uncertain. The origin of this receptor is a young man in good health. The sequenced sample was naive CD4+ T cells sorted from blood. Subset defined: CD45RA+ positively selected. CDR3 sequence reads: CASSPSRRNTGELFF. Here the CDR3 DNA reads TGTGCCAGCAGTCCCTCGAGGCGGAACACCGGGGAGCTGTTTTTT.